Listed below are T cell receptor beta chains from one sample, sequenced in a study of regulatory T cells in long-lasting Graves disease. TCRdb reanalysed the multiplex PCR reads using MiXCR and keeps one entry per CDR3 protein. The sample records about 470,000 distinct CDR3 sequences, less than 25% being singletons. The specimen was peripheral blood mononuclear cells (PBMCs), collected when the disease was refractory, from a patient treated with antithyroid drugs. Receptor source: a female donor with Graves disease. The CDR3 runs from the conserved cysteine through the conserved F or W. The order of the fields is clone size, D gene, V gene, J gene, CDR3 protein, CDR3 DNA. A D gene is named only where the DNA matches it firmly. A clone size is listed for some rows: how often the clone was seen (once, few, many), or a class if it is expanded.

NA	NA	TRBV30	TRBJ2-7	CAWSGPNEQYF	TGTGCCTGGAGTGGACCCAACGAGCAGTACTTC
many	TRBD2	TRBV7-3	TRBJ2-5	CASSLTGLAGEVGETQYF	TGTGCCAGCAGCTTAACGGGACTAGCGGGAGAGGTGGGCGAGACCCAGTACTTC
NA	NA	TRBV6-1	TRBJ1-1	CALRLREGTEAFF	TGTGCCCTCCGTCTTCGGGAGGGCACTGAAGCTTTCTTT
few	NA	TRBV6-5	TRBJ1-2	CASSYSTPVLSYTF	TGTGCCAGCAGTTACTCGACACCGGTATTGAGCTACACCTTC
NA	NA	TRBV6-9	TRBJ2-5	CASSLRMQLVTQYF	TGTGCCAGCAGTTTAAGGATGCAATTGGTGACCCAGTACTTC
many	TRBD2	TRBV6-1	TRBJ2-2	CASSDRALSILAGVDGELFF	TGTGCCAGCAGTGATCGGGCACTTTCTATACTAGCGGGAGTTGACGGGGAGCTGTTTTTT
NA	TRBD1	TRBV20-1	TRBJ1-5	CSALDRDNQPQHF	TGCAGTGCTCTAGACAGGGACAATCAGCCCCAGCATTTT
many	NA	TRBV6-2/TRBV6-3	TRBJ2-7	CASSFFPGDSYEQYF	TGTGCCAGCAGTTTCTTCCCGGGAGACTCCTACGAGCAGTACTTC
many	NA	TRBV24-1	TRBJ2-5	CATSDSAGRGETQYF	TGTGCCACCAGTGATTCTGCGGGGCGGGGAGAGACCCAGTACTTC
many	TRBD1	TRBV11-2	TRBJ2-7	CASSLGGTGVEQYF	TGTGCCAGCAGCTTAGGCGGGACAGGGGTCGAGCAGTACTTC
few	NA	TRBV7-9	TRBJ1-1	CASSLVGAVTEAFF	TGTGCCAGCAGCTTAGTGGGGGCCGTCACTGAAGCTTTCTTT
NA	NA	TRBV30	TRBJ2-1	CAWSPVYNEQFF	TGTGCCTGGAGTCCCGTCTACAATGAGCAGTTCTTC
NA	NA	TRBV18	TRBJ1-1	CASSTSSGTTEAFF	TGTGCCAGCTCAACATCGTCCGGTACGACTGAAGCTTTCTTT
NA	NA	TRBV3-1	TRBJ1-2	CASSQLTTRTDNYGYTF	TGTGCCAGCAGCCAACTCACAACCAGGACAGATAACTATGGCTACACCTTC
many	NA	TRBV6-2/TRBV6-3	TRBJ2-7	CASSYRRRKNYEQYF	TGTGCCAGCAGTTACCGTCGCCGGAAGAACTACGAGCAGTACTTC
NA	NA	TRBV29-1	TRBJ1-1	CSVEGGGLRGTEAFF	TGCAGCGTTGAAGGGGGGGGCCTTAGGGGCACTGAAGCTTTCTTT
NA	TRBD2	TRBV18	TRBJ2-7	CASSPTSGPSSYEQYF	TGTGCCAGCTCACCGACTAGCGGGCCGAGCTCCTACGAGCAGTACTTC
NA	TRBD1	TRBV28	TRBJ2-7	CASTLFYPGQGVYEQYF	TGTGCCAGCACTTTATTTTACCCTGGACAGGGGGTATACGAGCAGTACTTC
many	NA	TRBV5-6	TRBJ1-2	CASSLRGSNYGYTF	TGTGCCAGCAGCTTACGCGGTTCTAACTATGGCTACACCTTC
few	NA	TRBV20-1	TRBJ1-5	CSARAIDSHNQPQHF	TGCAGTGCTAGAGCTATAGACAGCCACAATCAGCCCCAGCATTTT
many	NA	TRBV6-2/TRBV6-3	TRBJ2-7	CASSHWEGRESFYEQYF	TGTGCCAGCAGTCACTGGGAAGGACGGGAGAGTTTTTACGAGCAGTACTTC
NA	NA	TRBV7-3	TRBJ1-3	CASSLIPNGNTIYF	TGTGCCAGCAGCTTAATCCCCAATGGAAACACCATATATTTT
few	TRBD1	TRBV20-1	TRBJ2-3	CSAQTGTGKSTDTQYF	TGCAGTGCTCAAACCGGGACAGGGAAAAGCACAGATACGCAGTATTTT
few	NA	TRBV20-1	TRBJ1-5	CSASWDQPQHF	TGCAGTGCTAGCTGGGATCAGCCCCAGCATTTT
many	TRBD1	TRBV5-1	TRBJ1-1	CASSLEPGQGFTEAFF	TGCGCCAGCAGCTTGGAGCCGGGACAGGGTTTTACTGAAGCTTTCTTT
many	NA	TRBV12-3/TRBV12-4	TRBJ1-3	CASNWRGSGNTIYF	TGTGCCAGCAACTGGAGGGGGAGTGGAAACACCATATATTTT
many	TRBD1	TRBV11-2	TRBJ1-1	CASSPRWDSEAFF	TGTGCCAGCAGCCCCCGATGGGACAGTGAAGCTTTCTTT
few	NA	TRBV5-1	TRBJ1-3	CASSLLAGAVDTGNTIYF	TGCGCCAGCAGCTTGTTGGCGGGGGCAGTGGATACGGGAAACACCATATATTTT
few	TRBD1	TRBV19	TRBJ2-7	CASSTPGQGVWEQYF	TGTGCCAGTAGTACTCCGGGACAGGGTGTGTGGGAGCAGTACTTC
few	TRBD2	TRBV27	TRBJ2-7	CASSSPTSGNDEQYF	TGTGCCAGCAGTTCGCCGACTAGCGGGAACGACGAGCAGTACTTC
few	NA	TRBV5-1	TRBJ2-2	CASSLVVGATGELFF	TGCGCCAGCAGCTTGGTGGTGGGAGCGACCGGGGAGCTGTTTTTT
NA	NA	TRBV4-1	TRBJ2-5	CASSQGLGREKETQYF	TGCGCCAGCAGCCAAGGGCTCGGGAGAGAAAAAGAGACCCAGTACTTC
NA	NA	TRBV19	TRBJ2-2	CASSNRPNTGELFF	TGTGCCAGTAGTAACAGACCGAACACCGGGGAGCTGTTTTTT
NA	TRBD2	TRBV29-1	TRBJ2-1	CSVEGLAVGDEQFF	TGCAGCGTTGAAGGACTAGCAGTAGGCGATGAGCAGTTCTTC
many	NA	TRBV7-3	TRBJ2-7	CASSLGGGRVNEQYF	TGTGCCAGCAGCTTAGGGGGCGGCAGGGTGAACGAGCAGTACTTC
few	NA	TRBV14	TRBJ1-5	CASSSTPDQPQHF	TGTGCCAGCAGCTCGACTCCCGATCAGCCCCAGCATTTT
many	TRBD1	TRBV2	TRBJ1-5	CASSGDRIQPQHF	TGTGCCAGCAGTGGGGACAGGATTCAGCCCCAGCATTTT
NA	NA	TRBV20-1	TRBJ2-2	CSARPPDTGELFF	TGCAGTGCTAGACCCCCCGACACCGGGGAGCTGTTTTTT
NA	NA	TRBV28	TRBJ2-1	CASSVDSSYNEQFF	TGTGCCAGCAGCGTCGACAGTTCCTACAATGAGCAGTTCTTC
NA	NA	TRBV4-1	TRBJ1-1	CASSPKIWDTNTEAFF	TGCGCCAGCAGCCCCAAGATATGGGACACGAACACTGAAGCTTTCTTT
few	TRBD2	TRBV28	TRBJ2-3	CASSSTGGDTQYF	TGTGCCAGCAGTTCGACGGGAGGGGATACGCAGTATTTT
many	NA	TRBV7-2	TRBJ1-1	CASSLIWLNTEAFF	TGTGCCAGCAGTCTCATTTGGCTGAACACTGAAGCTTTCTTT